This entry describes one TCR beta chain. Its antigen is currently unknown. The table came from immunoSEQ multiplex PCR; TCRdb's copy has only in-frame clones and leaves some out. The table has some 280,000 clones, around 93% seen once. This sample was included in a study of T cell responses to AZD1222 COVID-19 vaccine. Overall study findings and caveats: CD4 TCRs linked to vaccination spanned spike, dominating at 160-218 and 743-854. Baseline antibody screening turned up just six seropositive AZD1222 recipients. Unmutated variant regions are reportedly targeted by nearly half of spike-specific TCRs.

The V gene lost 6 bases and the J gene lost 2 bases, with 14 bases spanning the gap. The CDR3 is made up of 15 amino acids. The germline gives CDR1 KGHSH, CDR2 LQKENI. The TCR originated in an adult who received the AZD1222 COVID-19 vaccine. The sequencing here drew on peripheral blood, taken 28 days after the second AZD1222 dose. The rearrangement uses TRBV18 and TRBJ1-3; no reliable D call. CDR3 sequence reads: CASSQRDLTGNTIYF. The CDR3 coding sequence is TGTGCCAGCTCTCAAAGAGATTTAACTGGAAACACCATATATTTT.